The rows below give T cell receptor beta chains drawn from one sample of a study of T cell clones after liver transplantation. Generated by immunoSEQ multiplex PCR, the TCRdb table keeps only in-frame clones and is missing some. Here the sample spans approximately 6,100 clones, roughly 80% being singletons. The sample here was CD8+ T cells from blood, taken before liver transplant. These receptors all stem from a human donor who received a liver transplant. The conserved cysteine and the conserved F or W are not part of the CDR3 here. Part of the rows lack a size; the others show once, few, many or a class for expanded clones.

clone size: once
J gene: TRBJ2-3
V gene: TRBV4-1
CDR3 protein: ASSQDSGGTGEWSDTQY

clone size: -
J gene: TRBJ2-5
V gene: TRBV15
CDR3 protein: ATSLGRGGETQY

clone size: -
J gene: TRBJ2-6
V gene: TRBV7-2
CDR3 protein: TSSRGTVIGANVLT

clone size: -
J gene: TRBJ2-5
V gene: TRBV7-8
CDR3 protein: ASSSWTSQKETQY

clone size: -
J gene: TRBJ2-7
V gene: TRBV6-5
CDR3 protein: ASSYSGQVYSYEQY

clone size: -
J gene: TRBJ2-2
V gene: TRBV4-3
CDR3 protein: ASSPKIVAGSDTGELF

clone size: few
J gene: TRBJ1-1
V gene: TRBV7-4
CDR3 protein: ASSLRDRGQDYTEAF

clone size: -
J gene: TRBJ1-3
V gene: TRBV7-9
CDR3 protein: ASKGGSGNTIY

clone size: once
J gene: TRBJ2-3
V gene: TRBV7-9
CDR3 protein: ASRAQRKADTQY

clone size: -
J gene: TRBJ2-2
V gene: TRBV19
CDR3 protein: ASSIGGPGTSGGVFGELF

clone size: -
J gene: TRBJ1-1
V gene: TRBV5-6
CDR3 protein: ASSLGEAEAF

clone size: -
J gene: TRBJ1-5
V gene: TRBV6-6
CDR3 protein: ASRWEGENQPQH

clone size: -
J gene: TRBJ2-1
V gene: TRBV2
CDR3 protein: ASSDPGGGTEQF

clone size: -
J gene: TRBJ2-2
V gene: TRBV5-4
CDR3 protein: ASSREEQNTGELF

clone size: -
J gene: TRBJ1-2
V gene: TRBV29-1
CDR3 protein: SVVLGFYGYT

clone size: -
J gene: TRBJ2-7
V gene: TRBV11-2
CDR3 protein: ASSLADYEQY

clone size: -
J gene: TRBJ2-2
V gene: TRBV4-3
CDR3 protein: ASSQEGTPGELF

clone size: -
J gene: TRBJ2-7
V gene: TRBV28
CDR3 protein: ASRIQGRREQY

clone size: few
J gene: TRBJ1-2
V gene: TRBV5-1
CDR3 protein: ASSPVPGQGQRNYGYT

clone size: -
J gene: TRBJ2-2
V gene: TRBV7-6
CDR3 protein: ASSHSGRAGGELF

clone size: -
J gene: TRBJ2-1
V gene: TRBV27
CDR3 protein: ASTSDSRRYNEQF

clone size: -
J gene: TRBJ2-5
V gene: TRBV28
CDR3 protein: ASSRDRGPGEQY

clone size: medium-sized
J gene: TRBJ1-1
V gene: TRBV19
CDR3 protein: ASSPGGTEAF

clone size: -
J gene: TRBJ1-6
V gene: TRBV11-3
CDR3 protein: ASSMDGPNSPLH

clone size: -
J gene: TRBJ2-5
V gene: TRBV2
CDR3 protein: ASSPRLAVRETQY

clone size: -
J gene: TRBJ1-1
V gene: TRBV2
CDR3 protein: ASSREGRRDTEAF

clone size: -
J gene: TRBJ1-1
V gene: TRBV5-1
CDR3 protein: ASSFGGPEATEAF

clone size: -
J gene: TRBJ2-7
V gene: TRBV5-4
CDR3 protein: ASSSEWGGEQY

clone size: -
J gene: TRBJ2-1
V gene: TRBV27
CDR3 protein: ASTVAGGRYNEQF

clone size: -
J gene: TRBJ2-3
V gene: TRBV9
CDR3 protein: ASSAKRESSDTQY

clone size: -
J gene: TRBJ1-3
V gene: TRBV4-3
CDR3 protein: ASSRGDTDGNTIY

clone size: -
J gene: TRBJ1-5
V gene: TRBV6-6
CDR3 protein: ASSWDRTNQPQH

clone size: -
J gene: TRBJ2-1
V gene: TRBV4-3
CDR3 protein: ASSQDRTSGRGHEQF

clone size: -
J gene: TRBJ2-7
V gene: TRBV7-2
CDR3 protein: ASGPPHYEQY

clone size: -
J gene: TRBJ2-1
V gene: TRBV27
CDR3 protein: ASSLETSSNNEQF

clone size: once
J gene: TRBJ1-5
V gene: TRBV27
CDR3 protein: ASMGGGSNQPQH

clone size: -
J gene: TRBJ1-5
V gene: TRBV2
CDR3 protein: ASSEGGREDNQPQH

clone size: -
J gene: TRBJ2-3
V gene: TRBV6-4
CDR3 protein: ASSDGQGADTQY

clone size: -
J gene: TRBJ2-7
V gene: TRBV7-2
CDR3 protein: ASSSPRETQKFYEQY

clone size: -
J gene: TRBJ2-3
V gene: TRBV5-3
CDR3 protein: ASSKGHDVVDTQY

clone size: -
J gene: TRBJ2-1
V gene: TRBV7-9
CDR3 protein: ASSPLASYNEQF

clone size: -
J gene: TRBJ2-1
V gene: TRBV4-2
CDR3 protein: ASSQGSGQTYNEQF

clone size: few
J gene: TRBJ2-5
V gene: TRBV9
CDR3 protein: ASSSGDVETQY

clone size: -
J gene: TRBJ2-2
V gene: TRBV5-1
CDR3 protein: ASSLGTSTSGELF

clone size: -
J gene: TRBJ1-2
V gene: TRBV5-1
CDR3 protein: ASSLDARQGAGGYT

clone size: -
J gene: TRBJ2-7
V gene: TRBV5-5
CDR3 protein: ASSLADTSGYEQY

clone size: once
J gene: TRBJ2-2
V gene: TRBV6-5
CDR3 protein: ASSYAWTGELF

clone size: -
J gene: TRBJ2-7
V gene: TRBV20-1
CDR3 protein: SASGVEQY

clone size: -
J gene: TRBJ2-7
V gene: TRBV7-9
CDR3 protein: ASSLVGQGRSYEQY

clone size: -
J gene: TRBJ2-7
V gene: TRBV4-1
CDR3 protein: ASSQDGGAYYEQY

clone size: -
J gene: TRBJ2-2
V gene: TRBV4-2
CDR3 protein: ASITLPGATGELF